Listed below are T cell receptor beta chains from one sample, sequenced in a study of T cells in Graves' hyperthyroidism and ophthalmopathy. TCRdb re-called the multiplex PCR reads through MiXCR, storing one row per CDR3 protein. Altogether about 620,000 distinct CDR3 sequences are present, 15% to 20% being singletons, with the ten largest covering 3% to 4%. The sequenced sample consisted of blood. These receptors were taken from a woman between 25 and 40 years old with Graves' hyperthyroidism. Each CDR3 is given with its conserved first and last residue.

V gene,CDR3 protein
TRBV28,CASSPRDRAKRYF
TRBV9,CASSVEAQTGMNTEAFF
TRBV6-5,CASSSPGRGYTEAFF
TRBV4-2,CASSPPDRAFEKLFF
TRBV18,CASSPGAVNSPLHF
TRBV7-8,CASSNNEQYF
TRBV5-6,CASSLAEHTDTQYF
TRBV9,CASSVGPGQSSYEQYF
TRBV19,CASSRTGTSYSYEQYF
TRBV5-1,CASSSPRRGNSGNTIYF
TRBV29-1,CSVEDPPLEQYF
TRBV27,CASSFGVSTEAFF
TRBV7-2,CASSLFGQGHGYTF
TRBV5-6,CASSLVYAGGPSYEQYF
TRBV7-9,CASSLAPTGDRGYTF
TRBV5-1,CASSFINNQPQHF
TRBV5-6,CASSSNEGVQGNEKLFF
TRBV29-1,CSVTDKIDSGIDEQFF
TRBV14,CASSQDWGEQYF
TRBV5-1,CASSREDSAYEQYF
TRBV10-3,CATKISGSHNEQFF
TRBV30,CAWSALAGPYNEQFF
TRBV28,CASSLRGMTHEQYF
TRBV3-1,CASSQDSAGGTEAFF
TRBV4-1,CASSQETARPPNEQFF
TRBV12-3/TRBV12-4,CASSLGRSRVYEQYF
TRBV5-1,CASSYGQTFQNTEAFF
TRBV30,CAWIPSGSRNEQFF
TRBV30,CAWSATGVGEQYF
TRBV14,CASSQARALSYEQYF
TRBV7-9,CASSSHFSGTQSSYNEQFF
TRBV9,CASSKSSGSYYEQYF
TRBV6-1,CATDPGLAGEQFF
TRBV28,CASSAYTGERTEAFF
TRBV7-2,CASSLGTGTGYNEQFF
TRBV20-1,CSARGEGAAYSNQPQHF
TRBV10-2,CASSPSAANYGYTF
TRBV7-3,CASSLASTDTQYF
TRBV28,CASSSGRHSGANVLTF
TRBV7-9,CASSFRRERGDTQYF
TRBV7-8,CASSLAWRRGGETQYF
TRBV3-1,CASSQVGQGAGEQYF
TRBV19,CASRRNSYGYTF
TRBV30,CAWSPLALLAKNIQYF
TRBV30,CAWRSGWIEAFF
TRBV6-5,CASSYVGQAKSPLHF